The rows below give T cell receptor beta chains drawn from one sample of a study of blood T cells in healthy people across ages. Each CDR3 protein is one row after TCRdb ran MiXCR on the 5' RACE reads. The sample consists of roughly 410,000 distinct CDR3 sequences, about 49% of them appearing once. The sample consisted of blood. The receptors stem from a man aged 60 to 69 in good health. The CDR3 runs from the conserved cysteine through the conserved F or W. The D gene is left open where the match is weak. Some rows have no size entry. The others give once, few or many, or a class for an expanded clone.

v_gene,j_gene,abundance,d_gene,CDR3aa,CDR3nt
TRBV6-2/TRBV6-3,TRBJ1-1,few,.,CASSYDSGQGEAFF,TGTGCCAGCAGTTACGATTCCGGCCAGGGCGAAGCTTTCTTT
TRBV6-5,TRBJ2-5,.,.,CASSRTRGGSQYF,TGTGCCAGCAGTCGGACAAGAGGGGGGTCCCAGTACTTC
TRBV3-1,TRBJ2-5,.,.,CASSLQVQETQYF,TGTGCCAGCAGCTTACAGGTCCAAGAGACCCAGTACTTC
TRBV20-1,TRBJ2-1,.,TRBD1,CSAQEEVGTGAYEQFF,TGCAGTGCCCAAGAGGAGGTCGGGACAGGGGCCTACGAGCAGTTCTTC
TRBV18,TRBJ2-5,.,.,CASSPGIRGSETQYF,TGTGCCAGCTCACCCGGGATAAGAGGGTCGGAGACCCAGTACTTC
TRBV12-3/TRBV12-4,TRBJ2-1,few,TRBD2,CASSPGLAGPYNEQFF,TGTGCCAGCAGCCCCGGACTAGCGGGACCCTACAATGAGCAGTTCTTC
TRBV18,TRBJ2-1,many,.,CASSPLGLGGNEQFF,TGTGCCAGCTCACCACTCGGACTGGGGGGCAATGAGCAGTTCTTC
TRBV6-2/TRBV6-3,TRBJ2-1,.,TRBD1,CATKSGNRGSYNEQFF,TGTGCCACTAAGTCCGGTAACAGGGGCTCCTACAATGAGCAGTTCTTC
TRBV27,TRBJ1-6,.,.,CASSKRIDSPLHF,TGTGCCAGCAGTAAAAGGATCGATTCACCCCTCCACTTT
TRBV20-1,TRBJ2-3,.,.,CSAGSTVGDMQYF,TGCAGTGCTGGAAGTACCGTTGGAGATATGCAGTATTTT
TRBV7-2,TRBJ1-2,many,.,CASSLAANAGYTF,TGTGCCAGCAGCTTAGCAGCCAACGCTGGCTACACCTTC
TRBV30,TRBJ2-1,few,.,CAWGKGSGSVANEQFF,TGTGCCTGGGGGAAGGGTAGCGGCTCAGTCGCCAATGAGCAGTTCTTC
TRBV2,TRBJ1-2,.,TRBD1,CASSPTTGGLDGYTF,TGTGCCAGCAGCCCGACGACAGGGGGGCTCGATGGCTACACCTTC
TRBV2,TRBJ2-5,once,.,CASRAGPGGETQYF,TGTGCCAGCAGGGCAGGACCCGGGGGAGAGACCCAGTACTTC
TRBV5-1,TRBJ2-1,few,TRBD2,CASSLGASGGQGNEQFF,TGCGCCAGCAGCTTGGGGGCTAGCGGGGGTCAAGGGAATGAGCAGTTCTTC
TRBV6-6,TRBJ2-1,.,.,CASSSPARGNEQFF,TGTGCCAGCAGTTCGCCAGCGCGGGGCAATGAGCAGTTCTTC
TRBV5-1,TRBJ2-7,.,TRBD2,CASSLERAGGYEQYF,TGCGCCAGCAGCTTGGAACGAGCGGGAGGGTACGAGCAGTACTTC
TRBV6-1,TRBJ2-1,.,.,CASSGQWAEQFF,TGTGCCAGCAGTGGACAGTGGGCTGAGCAGTTCTTC
TRBV20-1,TRBJ1-1,.,TRBD1,CSAREWGTGDTEAFF,TGCAGTGCTAGAGAATGGGGGACAGGGGACACTGAAGCTTTCTTT
TRBV12-3/TRBV12-4,TRBJ2-3,.,.,CASSPHGRGYADTQYF,TGTGCCAGCAGCCCCCATGGAAGAGGATACGCAGATACGCAGTATTTT
TRBV20-1,TRBJ2-7,.,TRBD2,CSTSPGLAGYEQYF,TGCAGTACATCACCGGGACTAGCGGGATACGAGCAGTACTTC
TRBV7-2,TRBJ2-5,many,.,CASSLMREETQYF,TGTGCCAGCAGCTTAATGAGGGAAGAGACCCAGTACTTC
TRBV12-3/TRBV12-4,TRBJ2-7,.,.,CASSSAQEGYEQYF,TGTGCCAGCAGCTCAGCCCAAGAGGGCTACGAGCAGTACTTC
TRBV6-2/TRBV6-3,TRBJ2-1,.,TRBD2,CASSLTSGSHNEQFF,TGTGCCAGCAGCCTGACTAGCGGGAGTCACAATGAGCAGTTCTTC
TRBV6-1,TRBJ1-2,.,TRBD1,CASSGGGWRSYTF,TGTGCCAGCAGCGGAGGGGGCTGGAGGAGCTACACCTTC
TRBV7-2,TRBJ1-2,.,.,CASSLVNSRYGYTF,TGTGCCAGCAGCTTAGTAAACAGTAGATATGGCTACACCTTC
TRBV5-1,TRBJ1-4,.,.,CASSRDMAGEKLFF,TGCGCCAGCAGCCGAGACATGGCAGGTGAAAAACTGTTTTTT
TRBV5-1,TRBJ2-3,few,TRBD2,CASSLGLRDGNTQYF,TGCGCCAGCAGCCTGGGACTACGCGATGGAAATACGCAGTATTTT
TRBV5-1,TRBJ1-4,many,TRBD1,CASSLAGQPEKLFF,TGCGCCAGCAGCTTGGCGGGACAGCCTGAAAAACTGTTTTTT
TRBV7-2,TRBJ2-7,many,.,CASSLAGGSYNEQYF,TGTGCCAGCAGCTTAGCTGGCGGCTCCTACAATGAGCAGTACTTC
TRBV29-1,TRBJ2-5,.,TRBD2,CSVAGGAPGETQYF,TGCAGCGTTGCGGGGGGGGCCCCTGGAGAGACCCAGTACTTC
TRBV5-1,TRBJ2-7,.,TRBD1,CASSLRPTGTEFSYEQYF,TGCGCCAGCAGCTTAAGGCCAACCGGGACAGAGTTTTCCTACGAGCAGTACTTC
TRBV4-3,TRBJ2-3,.,TRBD1,CASSQARTGGAADTQYF,TGCGCCAGCAGCCAAGCTAGGACAGGGGGAGCCGCAGATACGCAGTATTTT
TRBV12-3/TRBV12-4,TRBJ1-1,.,TRBD1,CASRGDRALTEAFF,TGTGCCAGCAGGGGTGACAGGGCCCTCACTGAAGCTTTCTTT
TRBV25-1,TRBJ2-7,.,TRBD2,CASSESGGRPYEQYF,TGTGCCAGCAGTGAATCGGGGGGGAGGCCCTACGAGCAGTACTTC
TRBV7-2,TRBJ2-3,once,.,CASSLAAMMDTQYF,TGTGCCAGCAGCTTAGCGGCTATGATGGATACGCAGTATTTT
TRBV4-3,TRBJ1-3,.,TRBD1,CASSQELLEQYRGTGNTIYF,TGCGCCAGCAGCCAAGAACTCCTTGAACAATACAGGGGTACGGGAAACACCATATATTTT
TRBV20-1,TRBJ2-3,.,.,CSASDRRASSDTQYF,TGCAGTGCTAGCGACAGACGAGCGAGTTCAGATACGCAGTATTTT
TRBV5-1,TRBJ2-1,many,.,CASSWTGSYNEQFF,TGCGCCAGCAGCTGGACTGGATCCTACAATGAGCAGTTCTTC
TRBV20-1,TRBJ2-6,few,.,CSAAPVPPGANVLTF,TGCAGTGCCGCACCCGTCCCCCCTGGGGCCAACGTCCTGACTTTC
TRBV29-1,TRBJ2-5,few,.,CSVWGTQETQYF,TGCAGCGTCTGGGGGACCCAAGAGACCCAGTACTTC
TRBV1,TRBJ2-7,once,.,CISSQDDRKHDEQYF,TGCATCAGCAGCCAAGACGACAGGAAGCACGACGAGCAGTACTTC
TRBV30,TRBJ2-7,few,.,CAWRPPWAGNEQYF,TGTGCCTGGAGGCCACCATGGGCAGGGAACGAGCAGTACTTC
TRBV25-1,TRBJ2-7,.,.,CASSEAGRSYEQYF,TGTGCCAGCAGTGAAGCGGGCAGGAGCTACGAGCAGTACTTC
TRBV6-2/TRBV6-3,TRBJ2-7,.,.,CASSPLHEQYF,TGTGCCAGCAGTCCCCTCCACGAGCAGTACTTC
TRBV20-1,TRBJ2-7,few,TRBD1,CSAIWDRIYEQYF,TGCAGTGCTATTTGGGACAGGATCTACGAGCAGTACTTC
TRBV7-2,TRBJ2-7,.,TRBD2,CASSFRLAGSYEQYF,TGTGCCAGCAGCTTCAGACTAGCGGGGTCCTACGAGCAGTACTTC
TRBV4-2,TRBJ2-1,once,TRBD2,CASSQDGASGPNNEQFF,TGTGCCAGCAGCCAAGATGGGGCTAGCGGGCCTAACAATGAGCAGTTCTTC
TRBV28,TRBJ2-1,.,TRBD2,CASTSMRTRITYEQFF,TGTGCCAGCACCTCAATGCGGACTAGGATAACCTACGAGCAGTTCTTC
TRBV14,TRBJ1-2,.,.,CASSQASGGHGYTF,TGTGCCAGCAGCCAAGCGTCGGGGGGACATGGCTACACCTTC
TRBV5-1,TRBJ2-1,.,TRBD1,CASSLAGGWNEQFF,TGCGCCAGCAGTCTGGCAGGGGGTTGGAATGAGCAGTTCTTC
TRBV30,TRBJ2-1,.,.,CAWSVQQYNEQFF,TGTGCCTGGAGTGTACAACAGTACAATGAGCAGTTCTTC
TRBV29-1,TRBJ1-2,.,.,CSVEGGLFFRGYTF,TGCAGCGTTGAAGGGGGCCTATTTTTTAGGGGCTACACCTTC
TRBV20-1,TRBJ2-5,.,TRBD2,CSARSWTSGGQETQYF,TGCAGTGCCAGATCCTGGACTAGCGGGGGCCAAGAGACCCAGTACTTC
TRBV6-5,TRBJ2-1,.,TRBD2,CASSYLGGHNEQFF,TGTGCCAGCAGTTACTTGGGAGGGCACAATGAGCAGTTCTTC